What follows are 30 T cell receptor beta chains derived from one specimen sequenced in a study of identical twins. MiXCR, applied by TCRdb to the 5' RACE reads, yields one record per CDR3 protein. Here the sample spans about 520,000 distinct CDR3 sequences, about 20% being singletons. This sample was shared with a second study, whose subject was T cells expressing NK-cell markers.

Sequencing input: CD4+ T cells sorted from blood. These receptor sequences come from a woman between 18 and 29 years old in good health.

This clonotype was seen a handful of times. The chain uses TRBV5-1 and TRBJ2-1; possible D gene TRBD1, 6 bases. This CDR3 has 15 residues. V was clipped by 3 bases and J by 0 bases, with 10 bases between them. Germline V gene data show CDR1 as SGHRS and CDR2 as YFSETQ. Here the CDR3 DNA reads TGCGCCAGCAGCTGGGCAGGGGCCTCCTACAATGAGCAGTTCTTC. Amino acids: CASSWAGASYNEQFF.

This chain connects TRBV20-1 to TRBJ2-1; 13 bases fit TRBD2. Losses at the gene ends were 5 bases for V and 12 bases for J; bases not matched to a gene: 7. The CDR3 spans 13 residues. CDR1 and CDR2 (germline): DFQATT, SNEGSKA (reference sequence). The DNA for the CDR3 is TGCAGTGCTTTGGGGACTAGCGGGGCTGTGCAGTTCTTC. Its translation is CSALGTSGAVQFF.

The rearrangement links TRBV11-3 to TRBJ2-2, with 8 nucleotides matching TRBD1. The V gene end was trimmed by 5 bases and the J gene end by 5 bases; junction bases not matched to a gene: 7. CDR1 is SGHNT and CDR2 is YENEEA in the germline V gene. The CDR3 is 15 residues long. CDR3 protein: CASSKGQGYTGELFF. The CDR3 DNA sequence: TGTGCCAGCAGCAAAGGACAGGGTTATACCGGGGAGCTGTTTTTT.

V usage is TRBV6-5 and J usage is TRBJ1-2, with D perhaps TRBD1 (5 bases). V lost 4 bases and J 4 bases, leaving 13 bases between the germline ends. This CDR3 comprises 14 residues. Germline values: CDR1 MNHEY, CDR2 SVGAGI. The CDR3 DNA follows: TGTGCCAGCAGTTCGAAAATAGACAGCTATGGCTACACCTTC. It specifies CASSSKIDSYGYTF.

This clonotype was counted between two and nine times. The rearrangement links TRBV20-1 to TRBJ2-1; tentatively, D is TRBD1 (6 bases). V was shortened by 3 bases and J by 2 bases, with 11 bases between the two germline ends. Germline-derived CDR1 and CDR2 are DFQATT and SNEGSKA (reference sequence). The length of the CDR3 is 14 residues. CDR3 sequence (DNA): TGCAGTGCTAGTGGACAGTGGGCCTACAATGAGCAGTTCTTC. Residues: CSASGQWAYNEQFF.

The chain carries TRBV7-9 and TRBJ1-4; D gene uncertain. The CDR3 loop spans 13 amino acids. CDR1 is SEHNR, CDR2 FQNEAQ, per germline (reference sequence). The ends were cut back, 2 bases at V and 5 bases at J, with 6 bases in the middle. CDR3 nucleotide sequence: TGTGCCAGCAGCTTATTCCAGAATGAAAAACTGTTTTTT. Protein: CASSLFQNEKLFF.

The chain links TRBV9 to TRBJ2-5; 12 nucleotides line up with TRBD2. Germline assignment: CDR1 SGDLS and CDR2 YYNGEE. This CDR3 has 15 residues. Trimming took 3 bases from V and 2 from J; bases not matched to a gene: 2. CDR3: CASSGTSGAQETQYF. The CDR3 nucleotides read TGTGCCAGCAGCGGGACTAGCGGGGCACAAGAGACCCAGTACTTC.

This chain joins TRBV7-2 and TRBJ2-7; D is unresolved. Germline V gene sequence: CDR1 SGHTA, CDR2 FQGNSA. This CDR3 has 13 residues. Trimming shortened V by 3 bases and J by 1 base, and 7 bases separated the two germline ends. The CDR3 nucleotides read TGTGCCAGCAGCTTTACCCCATCCTACGAGCAGTACTTC. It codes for CASSFTPSYEQYF.

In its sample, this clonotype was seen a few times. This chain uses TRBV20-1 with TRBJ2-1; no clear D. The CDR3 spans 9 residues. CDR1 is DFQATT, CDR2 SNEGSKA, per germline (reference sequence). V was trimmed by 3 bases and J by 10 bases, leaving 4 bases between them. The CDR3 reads CSASREQFF. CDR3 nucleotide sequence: TGCAGTGCTAGTCGAGAGCAGTTCTTC.

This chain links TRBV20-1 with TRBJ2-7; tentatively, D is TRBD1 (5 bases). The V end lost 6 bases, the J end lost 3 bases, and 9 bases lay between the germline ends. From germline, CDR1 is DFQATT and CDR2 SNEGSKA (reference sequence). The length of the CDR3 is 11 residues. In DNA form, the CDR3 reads TGCAGTGCGAAGGGGTTCTACGAGCAGTACTTC. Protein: CSAKGFYEQYF.

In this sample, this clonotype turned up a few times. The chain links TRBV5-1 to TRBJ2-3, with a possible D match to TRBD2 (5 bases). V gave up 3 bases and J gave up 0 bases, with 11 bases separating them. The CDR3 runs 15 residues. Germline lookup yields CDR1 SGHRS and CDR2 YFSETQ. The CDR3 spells CASSYGSGSTDTQYF. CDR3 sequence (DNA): TGCGCCAGCAGCTACGGAAGCGGTAGCACAGATACGCAGTATTTT.

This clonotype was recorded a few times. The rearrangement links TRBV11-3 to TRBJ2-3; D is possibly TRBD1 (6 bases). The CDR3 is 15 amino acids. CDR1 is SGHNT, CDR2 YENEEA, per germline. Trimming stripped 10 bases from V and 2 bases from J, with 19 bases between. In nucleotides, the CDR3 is TGTGCCACCCAGACCGGGACAAACCCCACAGATACGCAGTATTTT. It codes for CATQTGTNPTDTQYF.

The CDR3 protein is CASKTQGGGMTQYF. CDR3 in DNA: TGTGCCAGCAAGACACAGGGAGGGGGGATGACCCAGTACTTC. The chain uses TRBV6-1 and TRBJ2-5, with D perhaps matching TRBD2 (7 bases). This CDR3 is built from 14 residues. V lost 7 bases, J lost 7 bases, and 19 bases lay in between. CDR1 and CDR2 (germline): MNHNS, SASEGT.

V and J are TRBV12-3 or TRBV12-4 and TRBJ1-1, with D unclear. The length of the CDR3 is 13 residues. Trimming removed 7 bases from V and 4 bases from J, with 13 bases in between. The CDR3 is CASTFYSGTEAFF. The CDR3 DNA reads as TGTGCCAGCACCTTTTACTCAGGCACTGAAGCTTTCTTT.

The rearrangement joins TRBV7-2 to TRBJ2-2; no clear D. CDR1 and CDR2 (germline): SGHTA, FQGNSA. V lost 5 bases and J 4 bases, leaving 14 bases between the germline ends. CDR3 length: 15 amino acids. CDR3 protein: CASSPPGGATGELFF. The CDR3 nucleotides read TGTGCCAGCAGCCCTCCGGGCGGAGCCACCGGGGAGCTGTTTTTT.

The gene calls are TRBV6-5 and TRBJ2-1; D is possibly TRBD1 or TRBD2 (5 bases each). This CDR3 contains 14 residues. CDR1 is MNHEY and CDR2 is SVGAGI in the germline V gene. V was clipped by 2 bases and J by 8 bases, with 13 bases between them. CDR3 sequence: CASSYGGRRDEQFF. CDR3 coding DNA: TGTGCCAGCAGTTACGGGGGACGGCGAGATGAGCAGTTCTTC.

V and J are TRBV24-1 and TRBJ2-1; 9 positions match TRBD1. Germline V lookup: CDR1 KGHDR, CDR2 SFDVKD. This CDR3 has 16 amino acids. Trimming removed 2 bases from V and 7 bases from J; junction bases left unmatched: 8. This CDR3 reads CATSDSLGQGRNEQFF. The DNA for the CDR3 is TGTGCCACCAGTGATTCGTTAGGACAGGGGAGAAATGAGCAGTTCTTC.

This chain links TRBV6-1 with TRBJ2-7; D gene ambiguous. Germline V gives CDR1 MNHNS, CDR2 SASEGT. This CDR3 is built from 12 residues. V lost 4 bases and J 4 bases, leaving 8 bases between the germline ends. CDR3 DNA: TGTGCCAGCAGTGGGGCAAGTTACGAGCAGTACTTC. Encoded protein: CASSGASYEQYF.

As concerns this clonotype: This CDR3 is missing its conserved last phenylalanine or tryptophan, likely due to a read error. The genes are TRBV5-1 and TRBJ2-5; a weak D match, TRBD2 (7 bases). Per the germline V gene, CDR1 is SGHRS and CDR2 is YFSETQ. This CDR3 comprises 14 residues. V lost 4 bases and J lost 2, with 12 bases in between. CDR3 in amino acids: CASSLQGGQETQYL. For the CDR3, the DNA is TGCGCCAGCAGCCTACAGGGAGGGCAAGAGACCCAGTACCTC.

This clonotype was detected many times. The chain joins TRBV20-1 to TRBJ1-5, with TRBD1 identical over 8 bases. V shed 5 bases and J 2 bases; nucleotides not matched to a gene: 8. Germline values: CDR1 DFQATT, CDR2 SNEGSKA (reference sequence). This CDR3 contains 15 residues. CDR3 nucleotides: TGCAGTGCTGAAACAGGGGGTAGGGGCAATCAGCCCCAGCATTTT. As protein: CSAETGGRGNQPQHF.

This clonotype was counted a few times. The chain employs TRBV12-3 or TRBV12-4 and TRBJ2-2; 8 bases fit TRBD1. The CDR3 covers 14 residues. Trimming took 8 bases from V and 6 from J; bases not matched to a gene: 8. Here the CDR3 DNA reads TGTGCCAGCGGTAACACAGGGGGTTCCGGGGAGCTGTTTTTT. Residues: CASGNTGGSGELFF.

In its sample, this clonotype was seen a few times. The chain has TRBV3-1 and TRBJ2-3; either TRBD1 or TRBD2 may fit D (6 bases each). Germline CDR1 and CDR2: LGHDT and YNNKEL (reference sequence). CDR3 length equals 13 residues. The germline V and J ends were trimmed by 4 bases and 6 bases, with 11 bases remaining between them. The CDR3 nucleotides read TGTGCCAGCAGCCGTAGGGGGGACGATACGCAGTATTTT. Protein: CASSRRGDDTQYF.

CDR3 DNA sequence: TGCGCCAGCGGGGAAGGTTGGCGGGGGTCCTACGAGCAGTACTTC. Amino acid sequence: CASGEGWRGSYEQYF. This chain connects TRBV5-1 to TRBJ2-7; 7 bases line up with TRBD2. CDR3 length equals 15 residues. CDR1 is SGHRS, CDR2 YFSETQ, per germline. The V gene end was trimmed by 7 bases and the J gene end by 1 base; junction bases not matched to a gene: 11.

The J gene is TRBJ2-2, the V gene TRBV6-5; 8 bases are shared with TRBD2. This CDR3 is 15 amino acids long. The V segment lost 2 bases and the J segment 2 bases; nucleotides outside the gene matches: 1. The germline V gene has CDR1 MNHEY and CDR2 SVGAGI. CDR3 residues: CASSYGLANTGELFF. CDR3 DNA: TGTGCCAGCAGTTACGGACTAGCAAACACCGGGGAGCTGTTTTTT.

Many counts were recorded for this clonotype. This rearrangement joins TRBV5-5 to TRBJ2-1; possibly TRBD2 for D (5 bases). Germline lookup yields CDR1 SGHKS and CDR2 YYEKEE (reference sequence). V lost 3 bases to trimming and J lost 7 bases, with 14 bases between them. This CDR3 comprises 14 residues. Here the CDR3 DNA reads TGTGCCAGCAGCTCTACCGGGGAGCGGAATGAGCAGTTCTTC. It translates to CASSSTGERNEQFF.

The CDR3 nucleotides are TGCGCCAGCAGACTCAGCGGGGGGGCAAATGAGCAGTTCTTC. Translation: CASRLSGGANEQFF. This sequence joins TRBV5-1 and TRBJ2-1, with 10 bases matching TRBD2. This CDR3 has 14 amino acids. Germline-derived CDR1 and CDR2 are SGHRS and YFSETQ. V trimming: 5 bases; J trimming: 7 bases; junction bases outside the gene matches: 6. Based on the CDR3 plus reference TRBV5-1 and TRBJ2-1, the full variable domain is KAGVTQTPRYLIKTRGQQVTLSCSPISGHRSVSWYQQTPGQGLQFLFEYFSETQRNKGNFPGRFSGRQFSNSRSEMNVSTLELGDSALYLCASRLSGGANEQFFGPGTRLTVL.

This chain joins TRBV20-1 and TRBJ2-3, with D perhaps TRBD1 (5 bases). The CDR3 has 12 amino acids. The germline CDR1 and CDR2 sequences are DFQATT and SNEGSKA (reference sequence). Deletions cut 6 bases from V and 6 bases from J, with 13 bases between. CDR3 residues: CSAEQDEDTQYF. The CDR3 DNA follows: TGCAGTGCAGAACAGGACGAGGATACGCAGTATTTT.

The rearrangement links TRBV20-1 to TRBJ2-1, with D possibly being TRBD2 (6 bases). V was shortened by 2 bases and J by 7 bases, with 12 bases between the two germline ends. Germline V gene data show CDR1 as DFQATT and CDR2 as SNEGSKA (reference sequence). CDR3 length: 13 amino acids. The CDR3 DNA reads TGCAGTGCTAGAACTGGCGCGGGGAATGAGCAGTTCTTC. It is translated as CSARTGAGNEQFF.

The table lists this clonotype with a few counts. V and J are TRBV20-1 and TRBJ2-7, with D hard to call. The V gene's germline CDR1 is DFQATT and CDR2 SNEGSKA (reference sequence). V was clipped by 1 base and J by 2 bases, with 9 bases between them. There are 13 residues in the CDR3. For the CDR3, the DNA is TGCAGTGCTAGAGGAGACGGACCCTACGAGCAGTACTTC. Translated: CSARGDGPYEQYF.

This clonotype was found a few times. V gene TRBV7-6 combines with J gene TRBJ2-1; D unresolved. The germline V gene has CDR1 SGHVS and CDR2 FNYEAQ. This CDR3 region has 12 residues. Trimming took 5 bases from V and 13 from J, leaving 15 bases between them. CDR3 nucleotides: TGTGCCAGCAGCCCCCCGCTGATGGCTCAGTTCTTC. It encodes CASSPPLMAQFF.